Described below is a single T cell receptor (beta chain) sequence and its context. Assay: immunoSEQ multiplex PCR; the TCRdb copy retains only in-frame clones and omits some. The sample lists 250,000 or so clones; approximately 86% were seen once. This sample is part of a study of blood T cell repertoires in COVID-19. The wider study: Acute and convalescent COVID-19 specimens originated in the United States, Italy and Spain. Sample material is recorded as cDNA or gDNA derived from T cells, B-cell-depleted T cells, or PBMCs.

Participant ages covered roughly 18 to 90 years across about two dozen US areas. Participant-given clinical history determined each cohort assignment. The CDR3 is made up of 16 amino acids. The V gene lost 4 bases and the J gene lost 2 bases, with 17 bases spanning the gap. The germline gives CDR1 SGHAT, CDR2 FQNNGV. The gene calls are TRBV11-2 and TRBJ1-2, with D perhaps matching TRBD1 (6 bases). The sample comprised PBMCs or T cells enriched from blood (not recorded which). The source is a woman between 18 and 29 years old who had recovered from COVID-19. CDR3 DNA sequence: TGTGCCAGCAGCTCGCGCGAGAGGGGGATGAACTATGGCTACACCTTC. It translates to CASSSRERGMNYGYTF.